The T cell receptor beta chain under discussion was sequenced for a study of control samples from healthy donors and cancer patients. The ends were cut back, 6 bases at V and 8 bases at J, with 13 bases in the middle. The CDR3 contains 13 residues. From germline, CDR1 is LNHNV and CDR2 YYDKDF (reference sequence). TCRdb keeps only in-frame clones here, not all; method: immunoSEQ multiplex PCR. This sample has some 130,000 clones; 75% to 95% occur once, and the top ten carry 2.5% to 3%. The V call is TRBV15, the J call TRBJ2-2, with D unresolved. Sequencing was done on a sample of blood. This receptor was obtained from a man between 35 and 55 years old in good health. In nucleotides, the CDR3 is TGTGCCACCAGTCGTCAGCTTACGGGGGAGCTGTTTTTT. Its protein product is CATSRQLTGELFF.